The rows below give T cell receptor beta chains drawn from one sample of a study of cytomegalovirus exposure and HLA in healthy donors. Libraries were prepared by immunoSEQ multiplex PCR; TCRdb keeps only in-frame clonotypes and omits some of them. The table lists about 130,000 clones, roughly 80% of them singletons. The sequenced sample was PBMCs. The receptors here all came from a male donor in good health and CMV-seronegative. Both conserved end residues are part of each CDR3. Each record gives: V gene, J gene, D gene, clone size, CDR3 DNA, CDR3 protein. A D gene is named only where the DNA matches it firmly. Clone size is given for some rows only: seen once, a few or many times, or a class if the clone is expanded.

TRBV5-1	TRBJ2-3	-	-	TGCGCCAGCAGCTTGGCCGGCGGCACTAGCACAGATACGCAGTATTTT	CASSLAGGTSTDTQYF
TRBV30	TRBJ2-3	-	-	TGTGCCTGGGTCTTATCCCGGGGTACAGATACGCAGTATTTT	CAWVLSRGTDTQYF
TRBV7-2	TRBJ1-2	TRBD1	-	TGTGCCAGCAGCCTGAGACAGGGATGGGGCTACACCTTC	CASSLRQGWGYTF
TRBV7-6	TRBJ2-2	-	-	TGTGCCAGCAGCTTAGGAGACACCGGGGAGCTGTTTTTT	CASSLGDTGELFF
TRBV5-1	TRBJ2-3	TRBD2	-	TGCGCCAGCAGCTCCGACAGGGGAGTCTGGGGACGGCTAGCGGGGGGGTACACAGATACGCAGTATTTT	CASSSDRGVWGRLAGGYTDTQYF
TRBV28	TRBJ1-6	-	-	TGTGCCAGCAGTTTAAACGGCCCGGGTCGCAATTCACCCCTCCACTTT	CASSLNGPGRNSPLHF
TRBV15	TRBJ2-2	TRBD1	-	TGTGCCACCAGCAGTCAGGGGGCGGACACCGGGGAGCTGTTTTTT	CATSSQGADTGELFF
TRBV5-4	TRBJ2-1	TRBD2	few	TGTGCCAGCAGCAAAAAACGAGCGGGAGGTAACAATGAGCAGTTCTTC	CASSKKRAGGNNEQFF
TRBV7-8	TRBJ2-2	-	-	TGTGCCAGCAGCTTTATGGTCGGCGGAGGGACCGGGGAGCTGTTTTTT	CASSFMVGGGTGELFF
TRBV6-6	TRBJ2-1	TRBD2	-	TGTGCCAGCAGGGGACTAGCGGGAGTTTATGAGCAGTTCTTC	CASRGLAGVYEQFF
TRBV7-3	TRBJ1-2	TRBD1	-	TGTGCCAGCAGCCGACAAGGAGGCAGGGGGCCAAACTATGGCTACACCTTC	CASSRQGGRGPNYGYTF
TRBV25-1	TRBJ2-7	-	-	TGTGCCAGCAGTCCGGTCGCTGACTACGAGCAGTACTTC	CASSPVADYEQYF
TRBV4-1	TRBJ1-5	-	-	TGCGCCAGCAGCCAAGAAGGACACATCAATCAGCCCCAGCATTTT	CASSQEGHINQPQHF
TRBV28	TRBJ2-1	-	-	TGTGCCAGCAGTTTAAGCCCGTCCGTTGAGCAGTTCTTC	CASSLSPSVEQFF
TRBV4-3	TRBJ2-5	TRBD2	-	TGCGCCAGCAGCCAAGATAGACTAGCGGGGGGGTACCAAGAGACCCAGTACTTC	CASSQDRLAGGYQETQYF
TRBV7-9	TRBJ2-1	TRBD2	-	TGTGCCAGCAGCCCGGGACTAGCGAGACACAATGAGCAGTTCTTC	CASSPGLARHNEQFF
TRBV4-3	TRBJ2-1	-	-	TGCGCCAGCAGCCAAGACGTCGGCACAGTCTCCTACAATGAGCAGTTCTTC	CASSQDVGTVSYNEQFF
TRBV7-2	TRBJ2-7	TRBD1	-	TGTGCCAGCAGCTTTGGGACAGGGGGCCCACGAGCTTACTTC	CASSFGTGGPRAYF
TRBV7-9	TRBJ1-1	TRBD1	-	TGTGCCAGCAGCCCGCAGGGGGGCACTGAAGCTTTCTTT	CASSPQGGTEAFF
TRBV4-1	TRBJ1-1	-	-	TGCGCCAGCAGCAAAGCAGTCGACACTGAAGCTTTCTTT	CASSKAVDTEAFF
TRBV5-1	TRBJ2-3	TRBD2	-	TGCGCCAGCAGCCTAGCGGGGGGGTTCACAGATACGCAGTATTTT	CASSLAGGFTDTQYF
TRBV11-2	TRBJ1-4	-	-	TGTGCCAGCTCCAAGCCCGGGGGTGGTAATGAAAAACTGTTTTTT	CASSKPGGGNEKLFF
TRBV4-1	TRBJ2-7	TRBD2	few	TGCGCCAGCAGCCCTTTTAGCGGGAACATCTACGAGCAGTACTTC	CASSPFSGNIYEQYF
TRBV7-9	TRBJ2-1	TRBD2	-	TGTGCCAGCATACCAGCGGGAGTTCACAATGAGCAGTTCTTC	CASIPAGVHNEQFF
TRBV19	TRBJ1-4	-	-	TGTGCCAGTAGTATTTCCGCAGGGAAAAAACTGTTTTTT	CASSISAGKKLFF
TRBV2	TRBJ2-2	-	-	TGTGCCAGCAGCGCCCAGGGATCGAACACCGGGGAGCTGTTTTTT	CASSAQGSNTGELFF
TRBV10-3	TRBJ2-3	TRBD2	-	TGTGCCATCAGTGACGGGAGGGGGGCATTTCCAGATACGCAGTATTTT	CAISDGRGAFPDTQYF
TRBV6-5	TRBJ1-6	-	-	TGTGGCACATGCTCCTATAATTCACCCCTCCACTTT	CGTCSYNSPLHF
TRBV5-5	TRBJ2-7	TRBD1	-	TGTGCCAGCAGCGGGACAGGGTACTCCTACGAGCAGTACTTC	CASSGTGYSYEQYF
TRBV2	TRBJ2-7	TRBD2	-	TGTGCCAGCAGCTTCTCGACTAGCGGGAAGGGTTACGAGCAGTACTTC	CASSFSTSGKGYEQYF
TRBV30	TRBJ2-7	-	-	TGTGCCTGGAGTCAGGCAGGGAGGTGGGAGCAGTACTTC	CAWSQAGRWEQYF
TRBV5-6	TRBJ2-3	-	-	TGTGCCAGCAGCTCGTCAGATACGCAGTATTTT	CASSSSDTQYF
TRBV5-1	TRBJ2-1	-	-	TGCGCCAGCAGCGCCGGCGGCCCGGAGCAGTTCTTC	CASSAGGPEQFF
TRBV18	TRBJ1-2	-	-	TGTGCCAGCTCAACAACCTTGGACAGCCAGGAGGGCTACACCTTC	CASSTTLDSQEGYTF
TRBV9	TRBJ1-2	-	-	TGTGCCAGCAGCGTCTTTGACAGTCCCTATGGCTACACCTTC	CASSVFDSPYGYTF
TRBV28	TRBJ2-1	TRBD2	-	TGTGCCAGCAGCAATCCCGGGACTAGCGCTAATGAGCAGTTCTTC	CASSNPGTSANEQFF
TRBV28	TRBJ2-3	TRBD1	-	TGTGCCAGCAGTCCCAGGACAGGCGCAAGGACGCAGTATTTT	CASSPRTGARTQYF
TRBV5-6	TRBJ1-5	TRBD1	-	TGTGCCCCAGCTGGGACAGGGGCCTTTGAGCCCCAGCATTTT	CAPAGTGAFEPQHF
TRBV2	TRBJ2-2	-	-	TGTGCCAGCAGTGCCTCCTCCGTCGAGTCCGGGGAGCTGTTTTTT	CASSASSVESGELFF
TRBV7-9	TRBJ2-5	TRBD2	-	TGTGCCAGCAGTCTGAGCGGGGGGACGCAAGAGACCCAGTACTTC	CASSLSGGTQETQYF
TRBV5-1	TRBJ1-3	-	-	TGCGCCAGCAGCTTGGCTCTTGACCGCGCCGGGGGAAACACCATATATTTT	CASSLALDRAGGNTIYF
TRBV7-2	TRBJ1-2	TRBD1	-	TGTGCCACCCACTCCCCCACCCAGTCAGGGGGCTATGGCTACACCTTC	CATHSPTQSGGYGYTF
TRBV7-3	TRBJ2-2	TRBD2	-	TGTGCCAGCAGCTCTACCGGGACTAGGAGGAACGGGGAGCTGTTTTTT	CASSSTGTRRNGELFF
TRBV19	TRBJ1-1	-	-	TGTGCCAGTAGAACCCCGGGGGGGAACACTGAAGCTTTCTTT	CASRTPGGNTEAFF
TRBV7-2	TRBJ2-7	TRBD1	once	TGTGCCAGCAGCTTAGGGGACAGGGGTGGCGAGCAGTACTTC	CASSLGDRGGEQYF
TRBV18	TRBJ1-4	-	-	TGTGCCAGCTCAAAGGGACAACTCAATGAAAAACTGTTTTTT	CASSKGQLNEKLFF
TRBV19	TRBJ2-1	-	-	TGTGCCAGTAGTCTGGGGAGCAAGTACAATGAGCAGTTCTTC	CASSLGSKYNEQFF
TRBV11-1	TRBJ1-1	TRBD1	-	TGTGCCAGCAGCAGCAGACAGGGCCGGGACACTGAAGCTTTCTTT	CASSSRQGRDTEAFF